The 22 T cell receptor beta chains below come from one sample, sequenced in a study of beta chain features in type 1 diabetes. Since all of the isolated RNA was reverse transcribed, expressed TCRB transcripts were what got sequenced. Assay: immunoSEQ multiplex PCR; the TCRdb copy retains only in-frame clones and omits some. The sample records over 700,000 clones, 15% to 20% being singletons. Sequenced material: naive CD4+ T cells from blood. Receptor source: a woman under 30 in good health.

Concerning this clone itself: Other DNA sequences in the sample encode the same CDR3. The V call is TRBV20-1, the J call TRBJ2-1; D not resolved. The CDR3 has 10 residues. CDR1 and CDR2 (germline): DFQATT, SNEGSKA (reference sequence). Trimming pared 4 bases from V and 8 bases from J, leaving 6 bases between. CDR3 region: CSAKRDEQFF. The CDR3 DNA reads TGCAGTGCTAAGAGAGATGAGCAGTTCTTC.

The genes are TRBV6-6 and TRBJ2-5; unclear D gene. Trimming took 2 bases from V and 2 from J, leaving 15 bases between them. Germline values: CDR1 MNHNY, CDR2 SVGAGI (reference sequence). The CDR3 loop spans 16 amino acids. DNA of the CDR3: TGTGCCAGCAGTTACGGGATGGGGTGGCTGCAAGAGACCCAGTACTTC. Translated: CASSYGMGWLQETQYF.

This clone came up a few times. The V gene is TRBV5-6, the J gene TRBJ2-1; D tentatively fits TRBD1 or TRBD2 (6 bases each). Deletions cut 3 bases from V and 6 bases from J, with 13 bases between. This CDR3 region has 14 residues. The germline V gene encodes CDR1 SGHDT and CDR2 YYEEEE. In DNA, the CDR3 is TGTGCCAGCAGCTCGGGGGCGACAGTCAATGAGCAGTTCTTC. Encoded protein: CASSSGATVNEQFF.

V and J are TRBV15 and TRBJ2-5, with 10 bases lining up with TRBD1. The CDR3 sequence is 16 residues long. Unmatched junction bases numbered 10, after V lost 4 bases and J lost 5 bases. Germline-derived CDR1 and CDR2 are LNHNV and YYDKDF (reference sequence). The CDR3 nucleotides read TGTGCCACCAGCACCCGCACGACAGGGGGCGGGGAGACCCAGTACTTC. It translates to CATSTRTTGGGETQYF.

This clone has only a few counts. The chain uses TRBV12-5 and TRBJ2-1; D gene unclear. Per the germline V gene, CDR1 is LGHNT and CDR2 is FRNRAP. The CDR3 runs 15 residues. V lost 1 base, J lost 8 bases, and 15 bases lay in between. As DNA, the CDR3 is TGTGCTAGTGGTTTGGGACTCGTGGGGTTCGATGAGCAGTTCTTC. Amino acids: CASGLGLVGFDEQFF.

The chain uses TRBV6-6 and TRBJ2-2; D not resolved. The CDR3 consists of 13 residues. Trimming removed 3 bases from V and 6 bases from J, with 8 bases in between. The germline gives CDR1 MNHNY, CDR2 SVGAGI (reference sequence). The chain's CDR3 is CASSYRNAGELFF. In DNA, the CDR3 is TGTGCCAGCAGTTATCGGAATGCCGGGGAGCTGTTTTTT.

This clone was seen only a few times. This rearrangement joins TRBV6-6 to TRBJ2-5, with 7 bases fitting TRBD2. The DNA end favors TRBJ2-7, so the J call may be wrong. CDR1 and CDR2 from the germline V gene are MNHNY and SVGAGI (reference sequence). This CDR3 has 14 amino acids. This CDR3 reads CASSYTGGADEQYF. The CDR3 DNA follows: TGTGCCAGCAGTTACACGGGAGGCGCGGACGAGCAGTACTTC.

This chain links TRBV28 with TRBJ1-4; D is ambiguous. Germline V gene data show CDR1 as MDHEN and CDR2 as SYDVKM. Trimming pared 7 bases from V and 4 bases from J, leaving 16 bases between. CDR3 size: 15 residues. The CDR3 loop is CASNTRRQLNEKLFF. In DNA form, the CDR3 reads TGTGCCAGCAACACACGTCGGCAGCTTAATGAAAAACTGTTTTTT.

The chain is built from TRBV28 and TRBJ1-5, with 7 bases that match TRBD1. The CDR3 covers 14 residues. Germline V CDR1 and CDR2: MDHEN, SYDVKM. After removal of 6 bases from V and 6 bases from J, the junction contained 8 bases not matched to a gene. Here the CDR3 DNA reads TGTGCCAGCAGCTCCGACAGGGTGGGTCAGCCCCAGCATTTT. This codes for CASSSDRVGQPQHF. Combining the CDR3 with reference TRBV28 and TRBJ1-5 gives the whole variable domain DVKVTQSSRYLVKRTGEKVFLECVQDMDHENMFWYRQDPGLGLRLIYFSYDVKMKEKGDIPEGYSVSREKKERFSLILESASTNQTSMYLCASSSDRVGQPQHFGDGTRLSIL.

V gene TRBV5-4 combines with J gene TRBJ2-5; the D call may be TRBD1 or TRBD2 (5 bases each). The CDR3 extends over 15 amino acids. The germline V gene encodes CDR1 SGHNT and CDR2 YYREEE (reference sequence). V gave up 3 bases and J gave up 3 bases, with 15 bases separating them. For the CDR3, the DNA is TGTGCCAGCAGCTGGGACCCCAATTTCGAAGAGACCCAGTACTTC. As protein: CASSWDPNFEETQYF.

The V call is TRBV7-8, the J call TRBJ2-2, with 11 bases aligning to TRBD2. V trimming: 2 bases; J trimming: 6 bases; junction bases outside the gene matches: 5. The CDR3 consists of 16 residues. The germline gives CDR1 SGHVS, CDR2 FQNEAQ. The CDR3 sequence: CASSLRTSGRPGELFF. CDR3 nucleotide sequence: TGTGCCAGCAGCTTACGAACTAGCGGGAGACCCGGGGAGCTGTTTTTT.

A few counts support this clone. The V gene is TRBV12-5, the J gene TRBJ1-5; D might be TRBD1 (5 bases). CDR3 length: 12 residues. V lost 1 base to trimming and J lost 11 bases, with 9 bases between them. CDR1 is LGHNT, CDR2 FRNRAP, per germline. The chain's CDR3 is CASGLDGGTQHF. As DNA, the CDR3 is TGTGCTAGTGGTTTGGACGGGGGGACCCAGCATTTT. The full variable domain, its missing parts supplied by reference TRBV12-5 and TRBJ1-5, is DARVTQTPRHKVTEMGQEVTMRCQPILGHNTVFWYRQTMMQGLELLAYFRNRAPLDDSGMPKDRFSAEMPDATLATLKIQPSEPRDSAVYFCASGLDGGTQHFGDGTRLSIL.

This clone showed up just a few times. The CDR3 nucleotides are TGTGCCAGCAGCCCCACAGGGACCTCAGGCACAGATACGCAGTATTTT. This codes for CASSPTGTSGTDTQYF. The chain has TRBV7-9 and TRBJ2-3; TRBD1 is a possible D gene (6 bases). CDR1 is SEHNR and CDR2 is FQNEAQ in the germline V gene (reference sequence). This CDR3 is built from 16 residues. The ends were cut back, 5 bases at V and 1 base at J, with 16 bases in the middle.

The gene calls are TRBV18 and TRBJ2-3; D might be TRBD1 or TRBD2, each matching 5 bases. Germline V gene data show CDR1 as KGHSH and CDR2 as LQKENI. There are 18 residues in the CDR3. With 1 base removed from V and 3 bases from J, the gap between germline ends came to 20 bases. The CDR3 DNA reads TGTGCCAGCTCACCACTACAGCTCGTGGGGACGGGTACAGATACGCAGTATTTT. This translates into CASSPLQLVGTGTDTQYF.

The table lists this clone with a count of one. The chain has TRBV6-6 and TRBJ2-7; TRBD2 agrees at 7 bases. CDR1 is MNHNY, CDR2 SVGAGI, per germline (reference sequence). This CDR3 comprises 11 residues. The J segment lost 7 bases and the V segment lost 5 bases, leaving 2 bases of the junction unmatched. CDR3 sequence (DNA): TGTGCCAGCAGTCGGCGGGAGGAGCAGTACTTC. This sequence encodes CASSRREEQYF.

This chain uses TRBV7-9 with TRBJ1-1, with 7 nucleotides matching TRBD1. Germline V gene sequence: CDR1 SEHNR, CDR2 FQNEAQ (reference sequence). This CDR3 spans 15 amino acids. After removal of 11 bases from V and 0 bases from J, the junction contained 12 bases not matched to a gene. The CDR3 DNA is TGTGCCGGTACAGGGGATTCCTACATGAACACTGAAGCTTTCTTT. This translates into CAGTGDSYMNTEAFF.

CDR3 sequence reads: CASSSAQRNIQYF. DNA of the CDR3: TGTGCCAGCAGCTCAGCACAACGAAACATTCAGTACTTC. This chain links TRBV7-8 with TRBJ2-4; D gene unclear. V was pared by 4 bases and J by 6 bases, with 10 bases between. CDR1 is SGHVS, CDR2 FQNEAQ, per germline. This CDR3 has 13 amino acids.

The V gene is TRBV28, the J gene TRBJ1-5, with D possibly being TRBD1 (5 bases). V lost 3 bases, J lost 7 bases, and 13 bases lay in between. The CDR3 is 14 residues long. The V gene's germline CDR1 is MDHEN and CDR2 SYDVKM. CDR3 DNA: TGTGCCAGCAGTTTCGGGGGGACTGGCCAGCCCCAGCATTTT. The encoded protein is CASSFGGTGQPQHF.

Comment on this clone: The same CDR3 can be traced to other DNA sequences in this sample. The chain combines TRBV28 with TRBJ2-1; 11 bases match TRBD2. V was pared by 3 bases and J by 7 bases, with 8 bases of the junction left unmatched. Germline V CDR1 and CDR2: MDHEN, SYDVKM. The CDR3 is 16 residues long. The CDR3 DNA is TGTGCCAGCAGTTTGGCCGGACTAGCGGGCGCTAATGAGCAGTTCTTC. Amino acids: CASSLAGLAGANEQFF. Full variable domain (missing parts from reference TRBV28 and TRBJ2-1): DVKVTQSSRYLVKRTGEKVFLECVQDMDHENMFWYRQDPGLGLRLIYFSYDVKMKEKGDIPEGYSVSREKKERFSLILESASTNQTSMYLCASSLAGLAGANEQFFGPGTRLTVL.

A few counts support this clone. The chain recombines TRBV20-1 with TRBJ2-7, with 7 bases matching TRBD1. Trimming at V came to 7 bases and at J to 3 bases, leaving 3 bases not matched to a gene. Germline CDR1 and CDR2: DFQATT and SNEGSKA (reference sequence). The CDR3 length is 11 residues. This CDR3 is CSGGTDYEQYF. In DNA form, the CDR3 reads TGCAGTGGAGGGACAGACTACGAGCAGTACTTC.

The V and J genes are TRBV7-9 and TRBJ2-7; D may be TRBD2 (5 bases). Germline-derived CDR1 and CDR2 are SEHNR and FQNEAQ (reference sequence). V lost 6 bases and J 2 bases, leaving 17 bases between the germline ends. The CDR3 has 15 residues. The CDR3 reads CASRHSGAATYEQYF. The DNA of the CDR3 is TGTGCCAGCAGACACAGCGGAGCAGCCACCTACGAGCAGTACTTC. The whole variable domain, remainder taken from reference TRBV7-9 and TRBJ2-7, is DTGVSQNPRHKITKRGQNVTFRCDPISEHNRLYWYRQTLGQGPEFLTYFQNEAQLEKSRLLSDRFSAERPKGSFSTLEIQRTEQGDSAMYLCASRHSGAATYEQYFGPGTRLTVT.

This clone showed up just a few times. The chain uses TRBV29-1 and TRBJ1-2; D remains unclear. Germline V gene data show CDR1 as SQVTM and CDR2 as ANQGSEA. This CDR3 has 12 amino acids. The V end lost 3 bases, the J end lost 0 bases, and 5 bases lay between the germline ends. The CDR3 region has the DNA TGCAGCGTTGACGGGACTAACTATGGCTACACCTTC. This translates into CSVDGTNYGYTF.